Listed below are T cell receptor beta chains from one sample, sequenced in a study of blood T cells in healthy people across ages. Each CDR3 protein is one row after TCRdb ran MiXCR on the 5' RACE reads. The table records roughly 2 million distinct CDR3 sequences, 40% to 55% of them present only once. The specimen sequenced was blood. Receptors were obtained from a woman aged 40 to 50 in good health. The CDR3 runs from the conserved cysteine through the conserved F or W. The D gene is left open where the match is weak. A row's size may be missing; if present it is once, few, many or a size class.

v_gene: TRBV4-3
j_gene: TRBJ2-1
abundance: few
d_gene: -
CDR3aa: CASSQDSYGEQFF
CDR3nt: TGCGCCAGCAGTCAAGACAGTTATGGTGAGCAGTTCTTC

v_gene: TRBV4-2
j_gene: TRBJ2-3
abundance: -
d_gene: TRBD2
CDR3aa: CASSQNGPSGGTDTQYF
CDR3nt: TGTGCCAGCAGCCAAAATGGCCCTAGCGGGGGGACAGATACGCAGTATTTT

v_gene: TRBV7-9
j_gene: TRBJ1-6
abundance: -
d_gene: -
CDR3aa: CASSPQGFNSPLHF
CDR3nt: TGTGCCAGCAGCCCGCAGGGGTTTAATTCACCCCTCCACTTT

v_gene: TRBV20-1
j_gene: TRBJ2-7
abundance: -
d_gene: -
CDR3aa: CSASRDTVQQYF
CDR3nt: TGCAGTGCGTCCCGGGACACGGTGCAGCAGTACTTC

v_gene: TRBV2
j_gene: TRBJ2-3
abundance: -
d_gene: -
CDR3aa: CASSEGADSTDTQYF
CDR3nt: TGTGCCAGCAGTGAGGGGGCAGATTCCACAGATACGCAGTATTTT

v_gene: TRBV10-3
j_gene: TRBJ2-7
abundance: many
d_gene: -
CDR3aa: CAIRGAYEQYF
CDR3nt: TGTGCCATCAGGGGGGCCTACGAGCAGTACTTC

v_gene: TRBV4-2
j_gene: TRBJ1-2
abundance: -
d_gene: -
CDR3aa: CASSQEGIGYGYTF
CDR3nt: TGTGCCAGCAGCCAAGAAGGAATCGGCTATGGCTACACCTTC

v_gene: TRBV6-2/TRBV6-3
j_gene: TRBJ2-3
abundance: -
d_gene: -
CDR3aa: CASSPPGPTFFTDTQYF
CDR3nt: TGTGCCAGCAGTCCCCCTGGACCGACATTCTTCACGGATACGCAGTATTTT

v_gene: TRBV6-1
j_gene: TRBJ2-3
abundance: -
d_gene: TRBD2
CDR3aa: CASSEARIGRGGADTQYF
CDR3nt: TGTGCCAGCAGTGAAGCGCGTATAGGCCGGGGGGGCGCAGATACGCAGTATTTT

v_gene: TRBV7-2
j_gene: TRBJ2-3
abundance: -
d_gene: TRBD2
CDR3aa: CASSLLAGGQGTDTQYF
CDR3nt: TGTGCCAGCAGCTTGCTAGCGGGGGGGCAGGGCACAGATACGCAGTATTTT

v_gene: TRBV20-1
j_gene: TRBJ1-2
abundance: -
d_gene: TRBD1
CDR3aa: CSARVGQEHYYGYTF
CDR3nt: TGCAGTGCTAGAGTCGGACAGGAACACTACTATGGCTACACCTTC

v_gene: TRBV28
j_gene: TRBJ2-1
abundance: -
d_gene: TRBD2
CDR3aa: CASSTRTSGGIYNEQFF
CDR3nt: TGTGCCAGCAGTACGCGGACTAGCGGGGGGATCTACAATGAGCAGTTCTTC

v_gene: TRBV6-1
j_gene: TRBJ1-2
abundance: -
d_gene: -
CDR3aa: CASSDYRESGYTF
CDR3nt: TGTGCCAGCAGTGATTACAGGGAAAGTGGCTACACCTTC

v_gene: TRBV6-5
j_gene: TRBJ2-7
abundance: -
d_gene: TRBD1
CDR3aa: CASSPFTGANYEQYF
CDR3nt: TGTGCCAGCAGTCCGTTCACAGGGGCGAACTACGAGCAGTACTTC

v_gene: TRBV7-2
j_gene: TRBJ1-1
abundance: -
d_gene: -
CDR3aa: CASRRDSLGAFF
CDR3nt: TGTGCCAGCAGGAGGGACTCCTTAGGAGCTTTCTTT

v_gene: TRBV27
j_gene: TRBJ2-6
abundance: -
d_gene: TRBD1
CDR3aa: CASKLTGVGANVLTF
CDR3nt: TGTGCCAGCAAACTCACAGGGGTCGGGGCCAACGTCCTGACTTTC

v_gene: TRBV5-1
j_gene: TRBJ1-2
abundance: -
d_gene: TRBD1
CDR3aa: CASSLAPTGTGGSTYGYTF
CDR3nt: TGCGCCAGCAGCTTGGCCCCTACCGGGACAGGGGGATCAACTTATGGCTACACCTTC

v_gene: TRBV11-2
j_gene: TRBJ2-1
abundance: -
d_gene: -
CDR3aa: CASSFRAGQLFNEQFF
CDR3nt: TGTGCCAGCAGCTTTCGGGCGGGACAACTTTTCAATGAGCAGTTCTTC

v_gene: TRBV6-1
j_gene: TRBJ1-2
abundance: -
d_gene: -
CDR3aa: CASFNRESNYGYTF
CDR3nt: TGTGCCAGCTTTAACAGGGAAAGTAACTATGGCTACACCTTC

v_gene: TRBV20-1
j_gene: TRBJ1-5
abundance: few
d_gene: TRBD1
CDR3aa: CSARQTGDDNQPQHF
CDR3nt: TGCAGTGCTAGACAAACAGGGGATGACAATCAGCCCCAGCATTTT

v_gene: TRBV20-1
j_gene: TRBJ2-3
abundance: few
d_gene: -
CDR3aa: CSARGYRETDTQYF
CDR3nt: TGCAGTGCTAGGGGGTACAGGGAAACAGATACGCAGTATTTT